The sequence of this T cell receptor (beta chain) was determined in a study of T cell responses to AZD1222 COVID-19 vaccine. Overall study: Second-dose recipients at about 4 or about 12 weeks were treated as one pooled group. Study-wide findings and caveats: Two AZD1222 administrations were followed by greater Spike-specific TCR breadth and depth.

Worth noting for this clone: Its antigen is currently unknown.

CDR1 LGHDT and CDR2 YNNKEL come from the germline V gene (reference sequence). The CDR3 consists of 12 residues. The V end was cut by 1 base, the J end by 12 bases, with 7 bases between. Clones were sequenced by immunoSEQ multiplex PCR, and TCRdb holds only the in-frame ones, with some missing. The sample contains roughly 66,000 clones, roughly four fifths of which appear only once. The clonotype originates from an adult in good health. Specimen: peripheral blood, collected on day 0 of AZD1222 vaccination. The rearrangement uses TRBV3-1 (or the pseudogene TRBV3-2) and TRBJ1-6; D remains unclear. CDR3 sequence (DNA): TGTGCCAGCAGCCAAGTGGGCCTACCCCTCCACTTT. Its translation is CASSQVGLPLHF.